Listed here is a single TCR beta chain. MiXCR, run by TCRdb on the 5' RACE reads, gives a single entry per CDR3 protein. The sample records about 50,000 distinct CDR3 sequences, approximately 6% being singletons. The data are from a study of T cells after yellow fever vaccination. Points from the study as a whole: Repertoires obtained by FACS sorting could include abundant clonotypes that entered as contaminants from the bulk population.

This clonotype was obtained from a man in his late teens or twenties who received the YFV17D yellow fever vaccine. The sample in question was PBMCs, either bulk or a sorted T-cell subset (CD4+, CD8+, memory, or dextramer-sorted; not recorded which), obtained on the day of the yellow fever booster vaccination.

The CDR3: CAISSGGKWSRNTGELFF. The CDR3 coding sequence is TGTGCCATCAGCTCAGGGGGCAAGTGGTCCCGTAATACCGGGGAGCTGTTTTTT. The gene calls are TRBV10-3 and TRBJ2-2; 8 nucleotides line up with TRBD1. The germline V gene encodes CDR1 ENHRY and CDR2 SYGVKD. This CDR3 contains 18 residues. With V trimmed by 6 bases and J by 5 bases, 17 bases remained unmatched.